A selection of T cell receptor beta chains follows, all from one sample in a study of tumor and adjacent non-tumor tissue in lung cancer. TCRdb independently ran MiXCR on the multiplex PCR reads; one entry per CDR3 protein. The repertoire holds around 80,000 distinct CDR3 sequences, with about 82% as singletons. Sequenced: distant non-tumor lung tissue. The receptors come from a man in his 60s with non-small cell lung cancer. Each CDR3 is given with its conserved first and last residue. The D gene is left open where the match is weak. Not every row has a clone size; where given, it reads once, few, many or a size class.

clone_size,d_call,j_call,v_call,cdr3_nt,cdr3_aa
.,.,TRBJ1-1,TRBV11-3,TGTGCCAGCTCGCACGGACGGCAGACTGAAGCTTTCTTT,CASSHGRQTEAFF
.,.,TRBJ2-3,TRBV29-1,TGCAGCGTTGACATACGCACAGATAAGCAGTATTTT,CSVDIRTDKQYF
.,.,TRBJ2-5,TRBV20-1,TGCAGTGCTAGAGATCTGGAAGGAGCGAACCAGGAGACCCAGTACTTC,CSARDLEGANQETQYF
many,TRBD1,TRBJ2-5,TRBV20-1,TGCAGTGCTTGGACAGGGGTTGGGGAGACCCAGTACTTC,CSAWTGVGETQYF
.,TRBD1,TRBJ1-5,TRBV12-3/TRBV12-4,TGTCCCAGCAGCGCGGGACAGGGGGCGTACCAACCCCAGCATTTT,CPSSAGQGAYQPQHF
.,.,TRBJ1-5,TRBV6-2/TRBV6-3,TGTGCAAGCAGTTACCACCGAACCGGCAGTCAGCCCCAGCATTTT,CASSYHRTGSQPQHF
many,TRBD1,TRBJ2-2,TRBV4-3,TGCGCCAGCAGCCATGGGACAGATAACACCGGGGAGCTGTTTTTT,CASSHGTDNTGELFF
.,.,TRBJ1-5,TRBV20-1,TGCAGTGAGGCACGTATTAGGGATCAGCACCAGCATTTT,CSEARIRDQHQHF
few,.,TRBJ1-2,TRBV11-2,TGTGCCATCAGCTTAATGATGGGGAATTATTATGGCTACATCTTC,CAISLMMGNYYGYIF
.,TRBD1,TRBJ1-2,TRBV4-3,TGCGCCAGAAGCCAAGAACAGGGGAATTGTGGCTACGCCTTC,CARSQEQGNCGYAF
.,.,TRBJ2-3,TRBV6-2/TRBV6-3,TGTGCCAGGAGTGGGCTCGGACCCACAGATACGCGGTATTTT,CARSGLGPTDTRYF
.,.,TRBJ1-6,TRBV20-1,TGCAGTGCTAGTTCGTGCAGGAATTCACCCCTCCATTTT,CSASSCRNSPLHF
few,.,TRBJ1-2,TRBV11-2,TGTGCCAACAGCTTGGACGGGGGAAGTGGCTACACCTTC,CANSLDGGSGYTF
.,TRBD1,TRBJ1-2,TRBV11-2,TGTGCCGGCAACTTAGACAGGGGCTATGTCTACACCTTC,CAGNLDRGYVYTF
.,TRBD2,TRBJ2-1,TRBV20-1,TGCAGTACTGGCCGGGACTATAATGAGCAGTCCTTC,CSTGRDYNEQSF
many,.,TRBJ2-3,TRBV4-2,TGTGCCAGCAGCCCCCATTTGGGGGCCCAGGACACAGATACGCAGTATTTT,CASSPHLGAQDTDTQYF
few,TRBD2,TRBJ2-3,TRBV20-1,TGCAGTGCTGGGGCTAGCGGGAGGACAGATACGCAGTATTTT,CSAGASGRTDTQYF
once,.,TRBJ2-3,TRBV6-1,TGTGCCAGCAGTCCTAAAGGGGTTCGGGCAGATACGCAGTATTTT,CASSPKGVRADTQYF
.,.,TRBJ1-2,TRBV5-1,TGCGACAGCAACTTGGATCCGGGGTACTATGGCTACACCTTC,CDSNLDPGYYGYTF
.,.,TRBJ1-5,TRBV6-5,TGTGCCAGCTGTTACCTACAGAGAAGCAATCAGCCCCAACATTTT,CASCYLQRSNQPQHF
.,.,TRBJ1-1,TRBV5-5,TGTGCCAGCAGCTTGGAACAGGCTGTCACTGAAGCTTTCTTT,CASSLEQAVTEAFF
.,TRBD2,TRBJ2-7,TRBV30,TGTGCCTGGCATGGGACTAGCGGGATGAAAGAGCAGTACTTC,CAWHGTSGMKEQYF
many,.,TRBJ2-7,TRBV4-1,TGCGCCAGCAGCCAAGAACAACAGCGGGAGCAGTACTTC,CASSQEQQREQYF
.,.,TRBJ1-2,TRBV12-3/TRBV12-4,TGTGCCAGCAGTTTGGTTGGCTTACTTTATGACTACACCTTC,CASSLVGLLYDYTF
.,.,TRBJ1-6,TRBV11-2,TGTGCCAGCAGCTTAGTAGTGGACAATAATTCACCCCTCCGCTTT,CASSLVVDNNSPLRF
.,.,TRBJ1-6,TRBV5-6,TGTGTCAGCAGCTTGGACATAAATTCACCCATCCACTTT,CVSSLDINSPIHF
.,.,TRBJ1-2,TRBV6-5,TGTGCCAGGAGTTCCGCCCCCTTACACGGCTGCACCTTC,CARSSAPLHGCTF
.,TRBD2,TRBJ2-5,TRBV6-5,TGTGAGAGCAGCGATACCGGGACCGCGGGGGCCCAGTACTTC,CESSDTGTAGAQYF
few,.,TRBJ1-2,TRBV11-2,TGTGCCAGCAGTTTAATGATGGGGAATTATAATGGCTACACCTTC,CASSLMMGNYNGYTF
few,.,TRBJ2-3,TRBV29-1,TGCAGCGTTACGAGTTCGAGCGGTAACACAGACACGCAGTATTTT,CSVTSSSGNTDTQYF
.,.,TRBJ2-7,TRBV4-2,TGTGTCAACAGCCAAGATTGGCCGGGACCTACCTACGAGCAGTACTTC,CVNSQDWPGPTYEQYF
.,TRBD2,TRBJ2-6,TRBV6-5,TGTGCTAGCAGCCTAGCGGGGGCCAGCTCTGGGGCCAACGCCCTGACTTTC,CASSLAGASSGANALTF
.,.,TRBJ1-6,TRBV20-1,TGCAGTGCTAGAGCCGGGGTAAAAGTGACACCCCTCCACTTT,CSARAGVKVTPLHF
.,TRBD1,TRBJ1-6,TRBV6-5,TGTGTCAGCAGTTACTCCGGGACAGGGTGGAATTCACCCTTCCACTTT,CVSSYSGTGWNSPFHF
.,TRBD1,TRBJ2-3,TRBV29-1,TGCAGCATCTCAGGGACAGCCACGGATACGCAGTATTTT,CSISGTATDTQYF
.,.,TRBJ2-5,TRBV11-2,TGTGCCAGCGGCAGAGACCCATGTGGGACCCAGTACTTC,CASGRDPCGTQYF
few,.,TRBJ1-1,TRBV12-3/TRBV12-4,TGTGCCAGCAGTTTGGAATGGGGGAACACTGAAGTTTTCTTT,CASSLEWGNTEVFF
.,TRBD2,TRBJ2-2,TRBV24-1,TGTGCCACTAGTGATTTTGGACTAGGAGGAAGCGGGGAGCTGTTTTTT,CATSDFGLGGSGELFF
.,.,TRBJ2-6,TRBV4-3,TGCGCCAGCAGCCAAGAGGCGGTGTATGGGGCCAAAGTCCTGACCTTC,CASSQEAVYGAKVLTF
.,TRBD2,TRBJ2-1,TRBV11-1,TGTGCCAACAGCATATCTCGGCTAGCGGGAGGCAACAATGAGCAGTTATTC,CANSISRLAGGNNEQLF
.,.,TRBJ1-5,TRBV4-1,TGCGCCAGCAGCCAGGGGATATGTCAGCCCCAGCATTTT,CASSQGICQPQHF
.,.,TRBJ2-6,TRBV11-2,TGTGCCAGCAGCTTAGTTTCAAAGGACAGCCCCTCTGGGGCCAGCGTCCTGACTTTC,CASSLVSKDSPSGASVLTF
.,TRBD2,TRBJ2-1,TRBV20-1,TGCAGAGCTATCGGGACTAGCGGGACCTACACCAACAATGATCAGTTCTTC,CRAIGTSGTYTNNDQFF
.,TRBD2,TRBJ2-1,TRBV6-2/TRBV6-3,TGTGCCTGCAGTTCTATAGCGGGAGATAGTAATGAACAGTTCTTC,CACSSIAGDSNEQFF
.,TRBD2,TRBJ2-5,TRBV11-2,TGTGCCAGCAGCTCCAGTGGGGGGGACCAAGAGACCCAGTACTTC,CASSSSGGDQETQYF
.,.,TRBJ1-1,TRBV5-4,TGTACCAGCAGCGCCAGTCGACATGGACGAGGCGACACTGAAGCTTTCTTT,CTSSASRHGRGDTEAFF
.,.,TRBJ2-7,TRBV6-1,TGTGCCAGCAGTGAAGATTATGTGACGGGATCCTACGGGCGGTACTTC,CASSEDYVTGSYGRYF
.,.,TRBJ1-1,TRBV27,TGTGTCAGCAGTTTGCGGGCAGCCCGGAACACTGAAGCTTTCTTT,CVSSLRAARNTEAFF
.,.,TRBJ1-1,TRBV5-6,TGTACCAGCAGCTTGTTTCAGGGCAGTGAAACTTTCTTT,CTSSLFQGSETFF
.,TRBD2,TRBJ2-3,TRBV10-2,TGCACCAGCAGTGAGTCCTCCCGCACACTAGCGGGGTGCACAGATACGCAGTATTTT,CTSSESSRTLAGCTDTQYF
once,.,TRBJ2-1,TRBV24-1,TGTGCCATGAAGGAGACGTGGGGCGGAGGGGAGTTCTTC,CAMKETWGGGEFF
.,TRBD2,TRBJ2-7,TRBV12-3/TRBV12-4,TGTGCCAGCAGCGCCGCGGGAGTCAGAACAGAGAAGTACTTC,CASSAAGVRTEKYF
.,TRBD2,TRBJ2-1,TRBV24-1,TGTGCCACCAGTGATTATAATAGCGGGAGCTTCTACAATGAGCAATTCTTC,CATSDYNSGSFYNEQFF
.,.,TRBJ2-5,TRBV11-2,TGTGCCAGCAGCTCCACAATGAGGGGACCAGAGGAGATCCAGTACTTC,CASSSTMRGPEEIQYF
once,.,TRBJ2-6,TRBV6-1,TGTACCAGCAGTGAAGACAGCTCTTGGGCCAACGTCCTGACTTTC,CTSSEDSSWANVLTF
.,.,TRBJ1-1,TRBV30,TGTGCCTGGAGTGTAGCGGGGACTGAAACTATCTTT,CAWSVAGTETIF
.,.,TRBJ2-1,TRBV6-1,TGTGCCAGCGGGGTACAGTGTCGGTCATATCAGTTCTTC,CASGVQCRSYQFF
.,TRBD1,TRBJ1-1,TRBV28,TGTGCCAGCAGTTTATTGGGACAGGGGCGAGGGAACACTGAAGCTTCCTTT,CASSLLGQGRGNTEASF